This T cell receptor beta chain was obtained from a study of T cells in Graves' hyperthyroidism and ophthalmopathy (dated by TCRdb to between 2018 and 2021). Background on the whole study: Peripheral blood was collected at initial diagnosis, before any treatment. TCR V-J signatures able to tell the groups apart were searched for in a discovery cohort of 90 to 100 patients, of whom 40 to 45 had Graves' ophthalmopathy and about 60 had stable Graves' hyperthyroidism. An independent validation cohort of about 20 hyperthyroidism patients and about 16 patients who later progressed to ophthalmopathy tested prospective prediction of ophthalmopathy. The 75 to 100 discovery patients were randomly divided into training and test sets at a 7:3 ratio. In more than 5 Graves' hyperthyroidism patients, the study also compared T-cell repertoires from thyroid tissue with T-cell repertoires from blood. After sampling, hyperthyroidism patients received methimazole starting at 30 mg daily, and ophthalmopathy patients received high-dose intravenous methylprednisolone. The paper describes TCR Vbeta CDR3 sequencing of about 140 peripheral blood samples, made up of some 42 ophthalmopathy patients, 70 to 75 hyperthyroidism patients and 17 progressor patients. The paper's findings and limits, for the study overall: No statistical method was used to fix the sample size in advance, and group allocation was not hidden from the investigators. Blood samples also contained most of the expanded thyroid clonotypes (frequency above 0.001), which suggests that blood repertoires may reflect thyroid immune responses. In validation, the model predicted progression to ophthalmopathy a median of approximately 6.6 months before onset, with roughly 68% sensitivity and about 72% specificity. A model built on a 13 V-J signature distinguished ophthalmopathy from stable hyperthyroidism, reaching roughly 88% sensitivity and about 81% specificity in cross-validation and 80%/75% in testing.

The CDR3 numbers 13 residues from cysteine through phenylalanine. Kept here is only the CDR3 DNA, which spans 39 bases and is read in frame from base 1. V lost 6 bases and J lost 9 bases; the stretch between them is 18 bases long. Stable Graves' hyperthyroidism was defined as no progression to ophthalmopathy during 18 months of follow-up. The hyperthyroidism patients were between 18 and 65 years old and newly diagnosed, with a disease duration of less than 2 months. Patients with uncontrolled infections, other autoimmune diseases, pregnancy or lactation were excluded. Diagnoses were based on clinical symptoms, serum thyroxine and TRAb, thyroid ultrasound and orbital computed tomography. PBMCs were isolated from more than 8 ml of fresh peripheral blood by Ficoll-Paque density gradient centrifugation. Total RNA was extracted using Trizol reagent, and RNA quality was assessed on an Agilent 2100 Bioanalyzer.

TCR beta CDR3 regions were amplified from RNA transcripts. The first round of RT-PCR for the TCR CDR3 was performed with the HTBI primer set and the Qiagen OneStep RT-PCR kit. Libraries were constructed in a second round of multiplex PCR, after which size selection and purification were carried out. Paired-end sequencing of the libraries was performed with 100 bp reads on an Illumina HiSeq2000. As for the authors' bioinformatics: SOAPnuke was used to process the raw data, with reads discarded if the reads contained adapters or uncalled bases, had a mean Phred below 15, or lacked an exact constant-primer or identifier match. High-quality paired reads were merged with COPE v1.2.5, and unique nucleotide sequences were defined as clonotypes. MiTCR v1.1 was used to align clonotypes to the IMGT TRBV, TRBD and TRBJ reference segments. Only V-J combinations with frequency above 0.0001, covering 99% to 99.2% of repertoires, were analysed. The TCS score was defined as F50 (clonal expansion) divided by E x V (chaos), with BLOSUM62-based TCRdist calculated between CDR3 peptides within each V-J. Welch's t-statistics and random forest reduced 500 to 550 V-J features to some 14, which were used in a naive Bayes classifier (R e1071). TCRdb itself trimmed the public reads at Q25 with fastp, ran MiXCR and retained productive beta chains. For every CDR3 protein sequence, its rows merge into one entry that carries the most common genes and DNA. TCRdb, not the original authors, processed these V and J calls. The sample table records approximately 590,000 distinct CDR3 sequences; 15% to 19% of these occur just once. The ten most abundant clones make up roughly 6.6% of the sample.

Turning to this clonotype: There is no known antigen for this receptor. Base qualities are not provided; no much larger clone lies one nucleotide away.

The V and J genes are TRBV12-3 or TRBV12-4 and TRBJ2-7, with the identity of the D gene unclear. This TCR was recovered from a young woman with Graves' hyperthyroidism. Sequenced sample: blood. The DNA is as follows: TGTGCCAGCAGCTCCTTTGGAAAAAAAAGGCAGTACTTC. Translated, it gives CASSSFGKKRQYF.